The 12 T cell receptor beta chains below were found in one sample sequenced in a study of T cells in Graves' hyperthyroidism and ophthalmopathy. Amplified TCR beta CDR3 regions came from RNA transcripts. Primed by the HTBI set, a first-round RT-PCR was run on the TCR CDR3. One entry per CDR3 protein results from TCRdb running MiXCR on the multiplex PCR reads. The table lists fewer than 250,000 distinct CDR3 sequences, under 20% of them singletons. Material: blood. The receptors come from a man aged 50 to 59 with Graves' hyperthyroidism.

This clonotype was counted once. This sequence joins TRBV20-1 and TRBJ2-7; TRBD2 matches at 12 bases. J lost 2 bases, V lost 6 bases, and 2 bases had no gene match. Germline V gives CDR1 DFQATT, CDR2 SNEGSKA (reference sequence). This CDR3 has 13 amino acids. The CDR3: CSAWTSGTYEQYF. CDR3 DNA sequence: TGCAGTGCGTGGACTAGCGGGACCTACGAGCAGTACTTC.

This chain links TRBV5-6 with TRBJ1-1, with 7 bases identical to TRBD1. In germline, CDR1 is SGHDT, CDR2 YYEEEE. CDR3 size: 12 residues. Trimming cost V 4 bases and J 7 bases; bases outside gene matches: 4. CDR3 in amino acids: CASSPWTGEAFF. The CDR3 bases are TGTGCCAGCAGCCCCTGGACAGGTGAAGCTTTCTTT.

This clonotype was observed at least ten times. The genes are TRBV11-2 and TRBJ2-3; possibly TRBD1 for D (6 bases). Between the trimmed V and J ends, which lost 4 bases and 4 bases, there was a span of 21 bases. The CDR3 covers 17 residues. Germline CDR1 SGHAT, CDR2 FQNNGV. CDR3: CASSSRGGVLGSDTQYF. DNA for the CDR3: TGTGCCAGCAGCTCCCGAGGGGGAGTACTAGGATCAGATACGCAGTATTTT.

This clonotype appeared a few times. CDR3 nucleotides: TGTGCCAGCTTTTGGACAGGGACGGCCGGGGAGCTGTTTTTT. Protein product: CASFWTGTAGELFF. The chain combines TRBV6-1 with TRBJ2-2, with TRBD1 matching 8 bases. Germline lookup yields CDR1 MNHNS and CDR2 SASEGT. The ends lost 8 bases at V and 6 bases at J; junction bases unmatched: 8. The CDR3 is 14 residues long.

This clonotype was seen at least ten times. This chain connects TRBV30 to TRBJ1-2, with 7 bases identical to TRBD1. CDR3 length equals 13 residues. Trimming took 4 bases from V and 6 from J; bases not matched to a gene: 8. From germline, CDR1 is GTSNPN and CDR2 SVGIG (reference sequence). CDR3 in amino acids: CAWTTGFFHGYTF. The DNA of the CDR3 is TGTGCCTGGACGACAGGGTTTTTCCATGGCTACACCTTC.

This clonotype was observed a few times. CDR3 nucleotides: TGCAGTGCTGGTCTGGCGGGGGGTAACTACGAGCAGTACTTC. Translation: CSAGLAGGNYEQYF. V gene TRBV20-1 combines with J gene TRBJ2-7; 8 positions agree with TRBD2. The germline CDR1 and CDR2 sequences are DFQATT and SNEGSKA (reference sequence). This CDR3 contains 14 residues. V trimming: 5 bases; J trimming: 3 bases; junction bases outside the gene matches: 9.

This clonotype was found a few times. This chain connects TRBV29-1 to TRBJ2-1; D might be TRBD1 (5 bases). The CDR3 loop spans 13 amino acids. Germline V gene sequence: CDR1 SQVTM, CDR2 ANQGSEA. Trimming pared 7 bases from V and 1 base from J, leaving 11 bases between. The CDR3 sequence: CSADSSSYNEQFF. Written as DNA, the CDR3 is TGCAGCGCCGACAGTTCATCCTACAATGAGCAGTTCTTC.

This clonotype was observed a handful of times. The chain uses TRBV9 and TRBJ2-3; TRBD2 agrees at 7 bases. Germline CDR1 is SGDLS and CDR2 is YYNGEE. V dropped 4 bases and J dropped 5; count of bases not matched to a gene: 4. This CDR3 contains 13 residues. The CDR3 nucleotides are TGTGCCAGCAGCCCAACGGGGGGAGATACGCAGTATTTT. Translated, it gives CASSPTGGDTQYF. The whole variable domain, remainder taken from reference TRBV9 and TRBJ2-3, is DSGVTQTPKHLITATGQRVTLRCSPRSGDLSVYWYQQSLDQGLQFLIQYYNGEERAKGNILERFSAQQFPDLHSELNLSSLELGDSALYFCASSPTGGDTQYFGPGTRLTVL.

CDR3: CASSLVGSPGGQYF. CDR3 DNA sequence: TGTGCCAGCAGCTTAGTGGGCTCTCCGGGAGGGCAGTACTTC. The rearrangement joins TRBV11-2 to TRBJ2-7, with 7 bases lining up with TRBD2. The J segment lost 9 bases and the V segment lost 1 base, leaving 9 bases of the junction unmatched. There are 14 residues in the CDR3. From germline, CDR1 is SGHAT and CDR2 FQNNGV.

This clonotype was seen many times. The rearrangement uses TRBV2 and TRBJ2-7; the match to TRBD1 covers 7 bases. V was pared by 2 bases and J by 1 base, with 5 bases of the junction left unmatched. The CDR3 extends over 15 amino acids. Germline V gives CDR1 SNHLY, CDR2 FYNNEI. The CDR3 reads CASSELGTESYEQYF. The CDR3 coding sequence is TGTGCCAGCAGTGAACTGGGGACAGAATCCTACGAGCAGTACTTC.

The sample holds many counts of this clonotype. V and J are TRBV3-1 and TRBJ2-5; D is unresolved. Germline values: CDR1 LGHDT, CDR2 YNNKEL (reference sequence). The CDR3 contains 15 residues. With 1 base removed from V and 5 bases from J, the gap between germline ends came to 14 bases. In DNA form, the CDR3 reads TGTGCCAGCAGCCAAGTAAGGCGGATTGAGGAGACCCAGTACTTC. This sequence encodes CASSQVRRIEETQYF.

This clonotype was picked up a small number of times. This rearrangement joins TRBV18 to TRBJ1-5; 8 nucleotides align to TRBD1. The CDR3 sequence is 15 residues long. V shed 4 bases, J shed 8 bases, and the junction held 10 bases outside the gene matches. The germline CDR1 and CDR2 sequences are KGHSH and LQKENI. The CDR3 DNA follows: TGTGCCAGCTCACTAGGACAGGGCGAGGATGAGCCCCAGCATTTT. Translating it yields CASSLGQGEDEPQHF.